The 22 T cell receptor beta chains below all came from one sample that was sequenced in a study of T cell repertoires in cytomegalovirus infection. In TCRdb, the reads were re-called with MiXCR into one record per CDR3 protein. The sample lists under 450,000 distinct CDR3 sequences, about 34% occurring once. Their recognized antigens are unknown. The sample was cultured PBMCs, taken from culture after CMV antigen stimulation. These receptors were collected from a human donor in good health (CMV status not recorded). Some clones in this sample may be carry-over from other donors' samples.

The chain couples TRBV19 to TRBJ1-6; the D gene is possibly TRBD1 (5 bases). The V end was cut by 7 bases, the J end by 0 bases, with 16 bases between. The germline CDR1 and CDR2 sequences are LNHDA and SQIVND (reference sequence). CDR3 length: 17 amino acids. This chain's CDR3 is CASMGQGGSSYNSPLHF. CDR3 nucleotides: TGTGCCAGTATGGGGCAGGGTGGAAGCTCCTATAATTCACCCCTCCACTTT.

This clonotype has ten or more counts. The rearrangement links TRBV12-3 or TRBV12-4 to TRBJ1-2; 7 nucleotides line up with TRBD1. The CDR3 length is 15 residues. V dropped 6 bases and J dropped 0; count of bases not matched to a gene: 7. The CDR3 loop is CASSRWDSSNYGYTF. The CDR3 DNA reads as TGTGCCAGCAGCCGGTGGGACAGCTCTAACTATGGCTACACCTTC.

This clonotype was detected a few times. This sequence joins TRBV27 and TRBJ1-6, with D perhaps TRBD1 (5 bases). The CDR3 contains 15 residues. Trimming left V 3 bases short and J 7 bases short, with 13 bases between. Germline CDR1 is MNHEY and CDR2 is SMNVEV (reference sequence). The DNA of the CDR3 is TGTGCCAGCAGTTTGGGCGGGGCGGGAAATTCACCCCTCCACTTT. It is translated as CASSLGGAGNSPLHF.

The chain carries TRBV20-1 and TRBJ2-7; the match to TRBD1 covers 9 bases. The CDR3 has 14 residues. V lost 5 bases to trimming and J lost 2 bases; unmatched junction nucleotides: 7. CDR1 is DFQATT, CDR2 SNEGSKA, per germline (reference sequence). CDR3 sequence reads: CSAYRDRAAYEQYF. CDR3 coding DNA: TGCAGTGCTTACCGGGACAGGGCGGCCTACGAGCAGTACTTC.

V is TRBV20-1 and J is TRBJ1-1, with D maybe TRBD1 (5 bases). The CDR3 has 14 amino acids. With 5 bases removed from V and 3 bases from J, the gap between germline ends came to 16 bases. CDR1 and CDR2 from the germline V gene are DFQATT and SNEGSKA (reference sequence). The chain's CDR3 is CSALMSGTYTEAFF. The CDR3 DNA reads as TGCAGTGCTCTAATGTCAGGGACTTACACTGAAGCTTTCTTT.

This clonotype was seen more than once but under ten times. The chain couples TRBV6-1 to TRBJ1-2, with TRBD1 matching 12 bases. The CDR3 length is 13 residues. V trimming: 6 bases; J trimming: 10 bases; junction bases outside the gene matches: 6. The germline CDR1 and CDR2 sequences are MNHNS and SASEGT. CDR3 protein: CASRGTGGWDYTF. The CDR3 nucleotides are TGTGCCAGCAGAGGGACAGGGGGCTGGGACTACACCTTC.

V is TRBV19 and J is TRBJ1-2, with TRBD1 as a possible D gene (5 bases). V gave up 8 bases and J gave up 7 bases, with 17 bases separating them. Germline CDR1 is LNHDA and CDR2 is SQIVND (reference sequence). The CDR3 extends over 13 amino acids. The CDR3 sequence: CASYFQGDPGYTF. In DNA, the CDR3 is TGTGCCAGTTATTTTCAGGGAGATCCTGGCTACACCTTC.

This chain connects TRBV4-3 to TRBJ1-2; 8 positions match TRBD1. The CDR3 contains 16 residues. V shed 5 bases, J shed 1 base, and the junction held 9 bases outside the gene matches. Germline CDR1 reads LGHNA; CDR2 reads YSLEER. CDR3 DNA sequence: TGCGCCAGCAGCAAAACAGGACAGGGACTTAACTATGGCTACACCTTC. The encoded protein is CASSKTGQGLNYGYTF.

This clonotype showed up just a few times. The CDR3 nucleotides read TGTGCCAGCAGTTTAGTAAGGGGATTCGCTGAAGCTTTCTTT. Translated, it gives CASSLVRGFAEAFF. The genes are TRBV12-3 or TRBV12-4 and TRBJ1-1, with D maybe TRBD1 (5 bases). Trimming stripped 1 base from V and 6 bases from J, with 12 bases between. The CDR3 extends over 14 amino acids.

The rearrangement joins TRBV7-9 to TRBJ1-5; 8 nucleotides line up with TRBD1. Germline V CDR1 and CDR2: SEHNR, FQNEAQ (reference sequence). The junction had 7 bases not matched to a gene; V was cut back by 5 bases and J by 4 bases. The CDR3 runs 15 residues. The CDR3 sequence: CASSRGGQANQPQHF. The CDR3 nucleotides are TGTGCCAGCAGCCGTGGGGGACAGGCAAATCAGCCCCAGCATTTT.

CDR3 protein: CATSDPAGDSQETQYF. The CDR3 DNA reads as TGTGCCACCAGTGATCCGGCCGGGGACAGTCAAGAGACCCAGTACTTC. The chain joins TRBV24-1 to TRBJ2-5; TRBD1 aligns across 7 bases. Germline-derived CDR1 and CDR2 are KGHDR and SFDVKD. This CDR3 is built from 16 residues. With V trimmed by 3 bases and J by 2 bases, 8 bases remained unmatched.

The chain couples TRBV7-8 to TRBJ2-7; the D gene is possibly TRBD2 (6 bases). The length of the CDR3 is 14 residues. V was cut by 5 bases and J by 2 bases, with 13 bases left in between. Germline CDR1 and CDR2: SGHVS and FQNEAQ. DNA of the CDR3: TGTGCCAGCAGCCAGGGACGGACTACCTACGAGCAGTACGTC. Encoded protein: CASSQGRTTYEQYV.

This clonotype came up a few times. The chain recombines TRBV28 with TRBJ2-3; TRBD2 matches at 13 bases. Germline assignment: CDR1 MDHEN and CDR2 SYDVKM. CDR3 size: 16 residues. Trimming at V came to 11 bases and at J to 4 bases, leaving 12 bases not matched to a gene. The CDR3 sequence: CACTSGRAEVADTQYF. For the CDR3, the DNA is TGTGCCTGCACTAGCGGGAGGGCCGAGGTAGCAGATACGCAGTATTTT.

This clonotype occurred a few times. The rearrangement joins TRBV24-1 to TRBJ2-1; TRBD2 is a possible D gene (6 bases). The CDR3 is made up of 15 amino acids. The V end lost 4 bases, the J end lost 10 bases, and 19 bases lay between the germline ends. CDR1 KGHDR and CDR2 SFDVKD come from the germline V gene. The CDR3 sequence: CATSDWGLPPLEQFF. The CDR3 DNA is TGTGCCACCAGTGACTGGGGACTGCCACCATTAGAGCAGTTCTTC.

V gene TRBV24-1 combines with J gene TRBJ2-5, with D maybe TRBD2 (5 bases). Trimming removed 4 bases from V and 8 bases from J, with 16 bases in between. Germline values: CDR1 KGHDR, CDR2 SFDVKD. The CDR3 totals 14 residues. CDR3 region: CATSDYQRAGTQYF. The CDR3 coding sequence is TGTGCCACCAGTGACTACCAGAGGGCCGGAACCCAGTACTTC.

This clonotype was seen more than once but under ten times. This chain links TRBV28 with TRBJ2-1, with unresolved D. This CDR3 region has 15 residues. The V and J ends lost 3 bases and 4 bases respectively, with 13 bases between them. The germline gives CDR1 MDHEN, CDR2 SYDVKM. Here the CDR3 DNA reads TGTGCCAGCAGTTTCCCTAGGACGGCATACAATGAGCAGTTCTTC. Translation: CASSFPRTAYNEQFF.

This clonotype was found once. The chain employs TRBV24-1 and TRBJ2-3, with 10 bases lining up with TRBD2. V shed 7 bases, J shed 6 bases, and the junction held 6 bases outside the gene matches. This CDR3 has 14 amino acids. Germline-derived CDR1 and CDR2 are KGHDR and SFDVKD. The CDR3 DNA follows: TGTGCCACCAGCCTAGCGGGGGCCGGGGATACGCAGTATTTT. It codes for CATSLAGAGDTQYF.

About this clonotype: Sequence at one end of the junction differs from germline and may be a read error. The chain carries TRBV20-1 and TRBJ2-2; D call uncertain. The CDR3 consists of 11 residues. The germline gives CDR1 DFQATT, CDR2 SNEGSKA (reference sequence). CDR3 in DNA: TGCAGTGCACCGAAGACCGGGGAGCTGTTTTTT. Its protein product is CSAPKTGELFF.

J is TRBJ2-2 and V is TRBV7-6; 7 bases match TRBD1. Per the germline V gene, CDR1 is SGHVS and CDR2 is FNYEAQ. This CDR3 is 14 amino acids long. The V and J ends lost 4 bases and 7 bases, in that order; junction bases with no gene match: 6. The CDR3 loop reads CASSSGTGDGELFF. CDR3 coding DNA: TGTGCCAGCAGCTCCGGCACAGGGGACGGGGAGCTGTTTTTT.

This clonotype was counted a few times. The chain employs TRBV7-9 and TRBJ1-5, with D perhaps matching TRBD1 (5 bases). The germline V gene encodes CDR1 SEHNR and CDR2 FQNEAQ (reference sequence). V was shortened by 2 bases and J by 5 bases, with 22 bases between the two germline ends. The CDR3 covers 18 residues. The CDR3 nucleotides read TGTGCCAGCAGCTTATTCGGGCAGGGTGGCGTTGTCCATCAGCCCCAGCATTTT. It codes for CASSLFGQGGVVHQPQHF.

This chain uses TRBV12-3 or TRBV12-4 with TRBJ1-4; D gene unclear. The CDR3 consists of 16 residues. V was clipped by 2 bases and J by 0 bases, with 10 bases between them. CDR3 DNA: TGTGCCAGCAGTTTAATTGGACCTCCAACTAATGAAAAACTGTTTTTT. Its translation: CASSLIGPPTNEKLFF.

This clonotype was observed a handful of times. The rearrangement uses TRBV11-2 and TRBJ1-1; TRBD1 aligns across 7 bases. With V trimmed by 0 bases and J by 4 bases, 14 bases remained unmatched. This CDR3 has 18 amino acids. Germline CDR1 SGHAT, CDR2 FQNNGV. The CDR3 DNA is TGTGCCAGCAGCTTAGATATGGAAAACAGGGGTAGGGGCACTGAAGCTTTCTTT. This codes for CASSLDMENRGRGTEAFF.